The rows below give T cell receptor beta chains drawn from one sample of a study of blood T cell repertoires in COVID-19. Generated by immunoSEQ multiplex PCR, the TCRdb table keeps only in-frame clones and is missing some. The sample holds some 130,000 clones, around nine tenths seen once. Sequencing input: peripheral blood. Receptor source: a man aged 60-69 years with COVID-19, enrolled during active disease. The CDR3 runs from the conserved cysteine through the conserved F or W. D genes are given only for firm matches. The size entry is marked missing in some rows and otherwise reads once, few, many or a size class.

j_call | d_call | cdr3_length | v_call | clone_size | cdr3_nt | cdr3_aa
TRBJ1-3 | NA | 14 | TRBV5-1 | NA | TGCGCCAGCAGCTTGGGACGGGAGGGAAACACCATATATTTT | CASSLGREGNTIYF
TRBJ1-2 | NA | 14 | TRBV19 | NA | TGTGCCAGTAGTTCCCAGACAAATCTTTATGGCTACACCTTC | CASSSQTNLYGYTF
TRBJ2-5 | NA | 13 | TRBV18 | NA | TGTGCCAGCTCACCAGCCCCAGGATGGACCCAGTACTTC | CASSPAPGWTQYF
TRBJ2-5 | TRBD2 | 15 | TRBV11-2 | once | TGTGCCAGCAGCTTAGGGGGAGGGCGGGAAGAGACCCAGTACTTC | CASSLGGGREETQYF
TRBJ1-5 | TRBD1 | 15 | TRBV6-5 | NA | TGTGCCAGCAGTCCGACAGGGGGTGGCAATCAGCCCCAGCATTTT | CASSPTGGGNQPQHF
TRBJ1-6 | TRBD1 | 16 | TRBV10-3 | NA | TGTGCCATCTGTCGAGAACCGGGACAGGGAAATTCACCCCTCCACTTT | CAICREPGQGNSPLHF
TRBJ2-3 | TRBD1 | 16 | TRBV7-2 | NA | TGTGCCAGCTCCCGGGTAGGGGGCCCTAGCACAGATACGCAGTATTTT | CASSRVGGPSTDTQYF
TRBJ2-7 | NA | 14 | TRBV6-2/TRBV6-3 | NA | TGTGCCAGCAGTTCCGTCGACAGGCGCTACGAGCAGTACTTC | CASSSVDRRYEQYF
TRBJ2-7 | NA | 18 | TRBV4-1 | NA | TGCGCCAGCAGCCAAGGGCCCCGGCTGACAGTGGTCTCCTACGAGCAGTACTTC | CASSQGPRLTVVSYEQYF
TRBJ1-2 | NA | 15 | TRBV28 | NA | TGTGCCAGCAGGCCGGCGTCATCTAGAACCTATGGCTACACCTTC | CASRPASSRTYGYTF
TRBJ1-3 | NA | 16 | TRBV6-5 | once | TGTGCCAGCAGTTACTCTAGGGGCTCTTTAGGAAACACCATATATTTT | CASSYSRGSLGNTIYF
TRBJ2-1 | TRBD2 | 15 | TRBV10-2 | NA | TGCGCCAGCAGGAGAAGCGGGGGGGAGCACAATGAGCAGTTCTTC | CASRRSGGEHNEQFF
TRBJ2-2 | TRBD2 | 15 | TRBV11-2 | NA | TGTGCCAGCAGCCGCGGGACTAGCAGGGCCGGGGAGCTGTTTTTT | CASSRGTSRAGELFF
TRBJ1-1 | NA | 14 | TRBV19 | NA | TGTGCCAGTATAGCCGGGGGTGGCGGGACTGAAGCTTTCTTT | CASIAGGGGTEAFF
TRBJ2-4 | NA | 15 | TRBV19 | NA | TGTGCCAGTACCCGAGGGACAACCCTGCGGGACATTCAGTACTTC | CASTRGTTLRDIQYF
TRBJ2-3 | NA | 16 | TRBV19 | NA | TGTGCCAGTAGTATAGGGGGTAGCGGACGCACAGATACGCAGTATTTT | CASSIGGSGRTDTQYF
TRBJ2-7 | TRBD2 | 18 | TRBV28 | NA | TGTGCCAGCAGTCAAGAATCCGGGACTAGCGGGGGGGCCGGCGAGCAGTACTTC | CASSQESGTSGGAGEQYF
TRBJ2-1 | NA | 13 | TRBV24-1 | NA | TGTGCCACCAGTGCGGTACCATACAATGAGCAGTTCTTC | CATSAVPYNEQFF
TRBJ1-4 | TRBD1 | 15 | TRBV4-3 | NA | TGCGCCAGCAGCCTAGGACAGGCCCGTAATGAAAAACTGTTTTTT | CASSLGQARNEKLFF
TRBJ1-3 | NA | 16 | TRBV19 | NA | TGTGCCAGTAGTCATGAGGGGGTCCGCTCTGGAAACACCATATATTTT | CASSHEGVRSGNTIYF
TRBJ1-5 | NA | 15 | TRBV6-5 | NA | TGTGCCAGCAGTTACTCGTGGCAGGGCGAGCAGCCCCAGCATTTT | CASSYSWQGEQPQHF
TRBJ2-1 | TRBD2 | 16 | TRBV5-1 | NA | TGCGCCAGCAGCTTGCATGTGACTAGCGGATACAATGAGCAGTTCTTC | CASSLHVTSGYNEQFF
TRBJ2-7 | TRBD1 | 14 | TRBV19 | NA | TGTGCCAGTAGGCAGACAGGGAGTAGAAGCGAGCAGTACTTC | CASRQTGSRSEQYF
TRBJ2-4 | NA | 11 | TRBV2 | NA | TGTGCCAGCAGGCCACAGGGTCCTCAGTACTTC | CASRPQGPQYF
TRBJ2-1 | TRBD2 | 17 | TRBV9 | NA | TGTGCCAGCAGCGTCCCAAGAGAGCGGGGGCCTTACAATGAGCAGTTCTTC | CASSVPRERGPYNEQFF
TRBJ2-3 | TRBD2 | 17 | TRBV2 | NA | TGTGCCAGCAGTGAACGGACTAGCGGGGGGATGACAGATACGCAGTATTTT | CASSERTSGGMTDTQYF
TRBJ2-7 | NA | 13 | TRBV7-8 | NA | TGTGCCAGCAGTACGGCCGGGGACTACGAGCAGTACTTC | CASSTAGDYEQYF
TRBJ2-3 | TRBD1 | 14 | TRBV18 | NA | TGTGCCAGCTCACTCCGACAGGGTTTTGATACGCAGTATTTT | CASSLRQGFDTQYF
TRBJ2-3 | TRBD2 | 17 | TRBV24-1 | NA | TGTGCCACCAGCGGCGGGGAGGGCGGGGAGGTGGGAGATACGCAGTATTTT | CATSGGEGGEVGDTQYF
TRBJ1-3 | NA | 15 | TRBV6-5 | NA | TGTGCCAGCAGTCTCGGACACAGCTCTGGAAACACCATATATTTT | CASSLGHSSGNTIYF
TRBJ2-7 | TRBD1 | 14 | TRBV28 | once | TGTGCCAGCAGGATACAGGGGACAGTTAACGAGCAGTACTTC | CASRIQGTVNEQYF
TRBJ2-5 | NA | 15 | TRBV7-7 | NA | TGTGCCAGCAGCTTAGGGACTGCGGGCCAAGAGACCCAGTACTTC | CASSLGTAGQETQYF
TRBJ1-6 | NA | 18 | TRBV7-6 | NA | TGTGCCAGCAGCCTGTACTTCCCGGGCCCAGCAGGGAATTCACCCCTCCACTTT | CASSLYFPGPAGNSPLHF
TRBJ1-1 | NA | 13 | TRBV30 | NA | TGTGCCTGGAGCTGGGGGGGGAGGACTGAAGCTTTCTTT | CAWSWGGRTEAFF
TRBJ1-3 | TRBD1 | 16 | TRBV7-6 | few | TGTGCCAGCACCCTGGGGACAGGACACTCTGGAAACACCATATATTTT | CASTLGTGHSGNTIYF
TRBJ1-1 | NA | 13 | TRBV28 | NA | TGTGCCAGCAGTTTAAACAGGCGAACTGAAGCTTTCTTT | CASSLNRRTEAFF
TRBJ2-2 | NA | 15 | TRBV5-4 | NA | TGTGCCAGCAGCTTGCTTCAGGGGAACACCGGGGAGCTGTTTTTT | CASSLLQGNTGELFF
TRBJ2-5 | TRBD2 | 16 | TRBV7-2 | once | TGTGCCAGCAGCTTGCCGGGACTAGCGGGGGAGGAGACCCAGTACTTC | CASSLPGLAGEETQYF
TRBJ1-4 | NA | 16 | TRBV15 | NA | TGTGCCACCAGCAGAGAATCCCGTGCAACTAATGAAAAACTGTTTTTT | CATSRESRATNEKLFF
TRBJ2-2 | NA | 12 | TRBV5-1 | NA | TGCGCCAGCAGCTCGACAGCCGGGGAGCTGTTTTTT | CASSSTAGELFF
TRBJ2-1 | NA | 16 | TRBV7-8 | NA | TGTGCCAGCAGCTCAGTGCGACTCTCGTCCTACAATGAGCAGTTCTTC | CASSSVRLSSYNEQFF
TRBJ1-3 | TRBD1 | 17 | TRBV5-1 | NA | TGCGCCAGCAACCGGGGGGACAGGGGAAACTCTGGAAACACCATATATTTT | CASNRGDRGNSGNTIYF
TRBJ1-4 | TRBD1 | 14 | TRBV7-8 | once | TGTGCCAGCAGCAGACAGGGGTTTTTGGAAAAACTGTTTTTT | CASSRQGFLEKLFF
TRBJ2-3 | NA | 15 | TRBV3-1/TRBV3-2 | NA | TGTGCCAGCAGCCAAGAACTAGCTTCAACAGATACGCAGTATTTT | CASSQELASTDTQYF
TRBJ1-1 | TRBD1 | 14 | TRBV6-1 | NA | TGTGCCAGCAGTGAACAGGGGGCTTCCTATGAAGCTTTCTTT | CASSEQGASYEAFF
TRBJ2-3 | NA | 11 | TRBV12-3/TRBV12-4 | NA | TGTGCCAGCAGTACAGGAGATACGCAGTATTTT | CASSTGDTQYF
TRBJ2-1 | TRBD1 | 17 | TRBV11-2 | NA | TGTGCCAGCAGCTCTCGACAGGGGGGTATTTCCTACAATGAGCAGTTCTTC | CASSSRQGGISYNEQFF
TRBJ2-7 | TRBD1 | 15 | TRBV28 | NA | TGTGCCAGCAGTCCCCCCGACAGGGGGCTCTACGAGCAGTACTTC | CASSPPDRGLYEQYF
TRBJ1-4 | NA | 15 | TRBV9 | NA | TGTGCCAGCAGCCCGACGACAACAACTAATGAAAAACTGTTTTTT | CASSPTTTTNEKLFF
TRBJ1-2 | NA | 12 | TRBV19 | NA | TGTGCCAGTGGGTTCGGAGTAGATGGCTACACCTTC | CASGFGVDGYTF
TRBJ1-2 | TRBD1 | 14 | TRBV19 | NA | TGTGCCAGTAGTATATCGCGGACAGGCTTTGGCTACACCTTC | CASSISRTGFGYTF
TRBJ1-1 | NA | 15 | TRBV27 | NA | TGTGCCAGCAGTTTATTTGATCGGGGGAACACTGAAGCTTTCTTT | CASSLFDRGNTEAFF
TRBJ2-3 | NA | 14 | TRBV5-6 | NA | TGTGCCAGCAGCTCAGGGCTTGTTTCAGATACGCAGTATTTT | CASSSGLVSDTQYF